The 17 T cell receptor beta chains reported below all come from one sample, sequenced in a study of T cells expressing NK-cell markers. TCRdb re-called the 5' RACE reads; one entry per CDR3 protein, DNA not given. Found here are some 500,000 distinct CDR3 sequences; the top ten clones hold roughly 1.4%. Sequencing was performed on blood T cells: a sorted CD56 or NKG2C T cell subset, CD4+ or CD8+ T cells, or bulk PBMC T cells (not recorded which). The source is a woman between 45 and 65 years old in good health.

The genes are TRBV2 and TRBJ2-3; the D call from TCRdb, TRBD2, cannot be confirmed without DNA. The germline V gene has CDR1 SNHLY and CDR2 FYNNEI. The CDR3 spans 15 residues. The CDR3 region is CASNPLAGDADTQYF.

The V and J genes are TRBV20-1 and TRBJ2-3; TCRdb's D call of TRBD2 is untestable without DNA. This CDR3 has 16 amino acids. Germline-derived CDR1 and CDR2 are DFQATT and SNEGSKA (reference sequence). CDR3 sequence reads: CSALTTSGGPPDTQYF.

The CDR3 is CASTLGAASVSEQFF. The chain couples TRBV5-1 to TRBJ2-1; TCRdb proposes TRBD2, but this gene call is untestable without DNA. The CDR3 length is 15 residues. The germline V gene has CDR1 SGHRS and CDR2 YFSETQ.

The gene calls are TRBV27 and TRBJ1-5; TCRdb picks TRBD1, but there is no DNA to check that call. Germline V gene sequence: CDR1 MNHEY, CDR2 SMNVEV (reference sequence). The CDR3 is 15 amino acids. The CDR3: CASSFLGQGNQPQHF.

CDR3 protein: CASSYSNHDLDTQYF. This chain connects TRBV6-5 to TRBJ2-3. The germline CDR1 and CDR2 sequences are MNHEY and SVGAGI. The CDR3 extends over 15 amino acids.

The chain carries TRBV7-2 and TRBJ1-6; TCRdb's D gene call, TRBD1, goes unchecked for lack of DNA. The CDR3 contains 15 residues. CDR1 and CDR2 (germline): SGHTA, FQGNSA. CDR3 sequence reads: CASSLSTGVSSPLHF.

This rearrangement joins TRBV3-1 to TRBJ2-1; the TRBD2 assignment by TCRdb is unverifiable without DNA. This CDR3 spans 16 amino acids. Germline CDR1 LGHDT, CDR2 YNNKEL (reference sequence). CDR3 region: CASSLWAPSSYNEQFF.

The chain is built from TRBV24-1 and TRBJ2-1; TCRdb lists TRBD1, though no DNA is available to test this call. CDR3 size: 15 residues. From germline, CDR1 is KGHDR and CDR2 SFDVKD. The CDR3 loop is CATSPGNPSYNEQFF.

The genes are TRBV20-1 and TRBJ2-3; TCRdb's D call of TRBD2 is untestable without DNA. The CDR3 loop spans 14 amino acids. The germline gives CDR1 DFQATT, CDR2 SNEGSKA (reference sequence). The CDR3 spells CSASTSGRFGTQYF.

The rearrangement joins TRBV7-2 to TRBJ1-1; there is no DNA to check the TCRdb D call of TRBD1. Germline assignment: CDR1 SGHTA and CDR2 FQGNSA. The CDR3 totals 18 residues. CDR3 residues: CASSPTDSGWGRDTEAFF.

The V and J genes are TRBV12-3 or TRBV12-4 and TRBJ2-1. CDR3 length: 14 residues. CDR3 sequence: CASSTDTPYNEQFF.

The rearrangement links TRBV5-1 to TRBJ1-1. The germline V gene has CDR1 SGHRS and CDR2 YFSETQ. The CDR3 is 13 residues long. CDR3 protein: CASSLVSTTEAFF.

J is TRBJ2-2 and V is TRBV5-1; TCRdb lists TRBD2, though no DNA is available to test this call. The germline V gene encodes CDR1 SGHRS and CDR2 YFSETQ. The CDR3 covers 18 residues. CDR3 loop: CASSSGLAGPRNTGELFF.

The V and J genes are TRBV4-1 and TRBJ1-2; TCRdb returns TRBD1, unconfirmable since there is no DNA. The germline V gene has CDR1 MGHRA and CDR2 YSYEKL. The CDR3 loop spans 15 amino acids. The CDR3 loop is CASSQPTQGGYGYTF.

The chain links TRBV5-1 to TRBJ2-4; the D gene TCRdb calls, TRBD1, cannot be checked with no DNA. Germline CDR1 and CDR2: SGHRS and YFSETQ. The CDR3 is made up of 14 amino acids. The CDR3 loop is CASSLGGPVDIQYF.

The chain employs TRBV10-3 and TRBJ2-3; the TCRdb call, TRBD1, lacks DNA for checking. The germline CDR1 and CDR2 sequences are ENHRY and SYGVKD. The CDR3 totals 14 residues. Here the CDR3 reads CAISGTGQLDTQYF.

V is TRBV6-2 or TRBV6-3 and J is TRBJ2-3; lacking DNA, the TRBD2 call made by TCRdb goes unchecked. This CDR3 contains 15 residues. The germline V gene encodes CDR1 MNHEY and CDR2 SVGEGT. The CDR3 sequence is CASSYGTRTTDTQYF.